This TCR beta chain was sequenced in a study of memory CD4+ T cells and cytomegalovirus serostatus. Overall study context: Donors were healthy Belgian adults, under ten CMV seropositive and 24 seronegative. Broader study findings: Median bootstrapped AUC for CMV status was around 0.96 originally, 0.85 to 0.92 US-trained.

Single viable CD3+CD4+CD8-CD45RO+ cells were sorted as the memory CD4+ T cells. Serum IgG to CMV pp150, pp28, p38 and p52 defined serostatus. Positive selection with CD4 microbeads enriched total CD4+ T cells. The data were produced by immunoSEQ multiplex PCR, yet TCRdb's version contains in-frame clones alone and is incomplete. This table holds tens of thousands of clones, roughly 80% found once. Comment on this clone: Its antigen is undetermined.

Trimming took 4 bases from V and 6 from J; bases not matched to a gene: 3. There are 14 residues in the CDR3. CDR1 is MNHNS and CDR2 is SASEGT in the germline V gene. The sequence derives from an adult in good health and CMV-seronegative. Sequences were obtained from memory CD4+ T cells from blood. V gene TRBV6-1 combines with J gene TRBJ1-5, with TRBD1 matching over 10 bases. CDR3 nucleotides: TGTGCCAGCAGTGGGACAGGGGGGTTTCAGCCCCAGCATTTT. Its translation is CASSGTGGFQPQHF.